These 10 T cell receptor beta chains originate from one sample sequenced in a study of blood T cell repertoires in COVID-19. Sequenced by immunoSEQ multiplex PCR; TCRdb stores in-frame clones only, minus some. This table holds about 310,000 clones, less than 85% found once. Sequences were obtained from PBMCs or T cells enriched from blood (not recorded which). Receptors were obtained from a woman in her 30s who had been exposed to COVID-19.

The CDR3 spells CAWIGTGRSSGNTEAFF. The CDR3 DNA reads as TGTGCCTGGATAGGGACAGGGCGCTCTTCAGGGAACACTGAAGCTTTCTTT. V usage is TRBV30 and J usage is TRBJ1-1, with TRBD1 identical over 9 bases. Germline CDR1 is GTSNPN and CDR2 is SVGIG (reference sequence). V was pared by 4 bases and J by 1 base, with 13 bases of the junction left unmatched. The CDR3 extends over 17 amino acids.

This chain connects TRBV2 to TRBJ2-5; 10 bases agree with TRBD2. The trim removed 8 bases at V and 1 base at J, leaving 7 bases unmatched. Per germline, CDR1 SNHLY and CDR2 FYNNEI. The CDR3 totals 15 residues. The CDR3 region has the DNA TGTGCCAGCGGAGCTAGCGGGGGCCCCCAAGAGACCCAGTACTTC. Amino acid sequence: CASGASGGPQETQYF. The whole variable domain, filled in from reference TRBV2 and TRBJ2-5, reads EPEVTQTPSHQVTQMGQEVILRCVPISNHLYFYWYRQILGQKVEFLVSFYNNEISEKSEIFDDQFSVERPDGSNFTLKIRSTKLEDSAMYFCASGASGGPQETQYFGPGTRLLVL.

This clone showed up just a few times. For the CDR3, the DNA is TGTGCCAGCAGTGAGTTACTAGCGGGTATGGCTGAGCAGTTCTTC. It encodes CASSELLAGMAEQFF. V is TRBV6-1 and J is TRBJ2-1; 9 bases align to TRBD2. The CDR3 extends over 15 amino acids. Germline lookup yields CDR1 MNHNS and CDR2 SASEGT. Trimming cost V 3 bases and J 9 bases; bases outside gene matches: 9.

The V gene is TRBV30, the J gene TRBJ1-5; TRBD1 aligns across 7 bases. J was trimmed by 0 bases and V by 4 bases; bases with no gene match: 3. CDR1 GTSNPN and CDR2 SVGIG come from the germline V gene (reference sequence). The CDR3 spans 14 residues. The DNA for the CDR3 is TGTGCCTGGAATAACAGGGGTAGCAATCAGCCCCAGCATTTT. It translates to CAWNNRGSNQPQHF.

This clone was picked up one time. The chain has TRBV21-1 and TRBJ1-5; TRBD1, as called in the table, went unchecked against the DNA. TRBV21-1 is a documented pseudogene. The length of the CDR3 is 17 residues. The CDR3 nucleotides read TGTGCCAGCAGCAAAGGAGGGACAGGGGGCATTTTTCAGCCCCAGCATTTT. Amino acid sequence: CASSKGGTGGIFQPQHF.

This clone appeared a single time. Other DNA sequences in the sample encode the same CDR3. The rearrangement links TRBV9 to TRBJ1-2; D is undetermined. Trimming cost V 0 bases and J 2 bases, with 8 bases left between them. The V gene's germline CDR1 is SGDLS and CDR2 YYNGEE. The CDR3 totals 14 residues. Written as DNA, the CDR3 is TGTGCCAGCAGCGTAGGGGCAGGCAACTATGGCTACACCTTC. It translates to CASSVGAGNYGYTF.

The V gene is TRBV2, the J gene TRBJ2-1, with 10 nucleotides matching TRBD1. The CDR3 is made up of 15 amino acids. Germline V lookup: CDR1 SNHLY, CDR2 FYNNEI. After removal of 6 bases from V and 3 bases from J, the junction contained 5 bases not matched to a gene. The DNA of the CDR3 is TGTGCCAGCAGGGGGGACAGGGGAAGCTACAATGAGCAGTTCTTC. It codes for CASRGDRGSYNEQFF.

The chain is built from TRBV5-3 and TRBJ2-7; 7 bases align to TRBD1. TRBV5-3 counts as an open reading frame of uncertain function. Trimming cost V 4 bases and J 4 bases; bases outside gene matches: 2. The CDR3 runs to 12 residues. The CDR3, as DNA: TGTGCCAGAAGCCGGACAGGTTACGAGCAGTACTTC. Its translation is CARSRTGYEQYF.

The chain joins TRBV12-5 to TRBJ1-5, with D unclear. Between the trimmed V and J ends, which lost 1 base and 6 bases, there was a span of 16 bases. Germline-derived CDR1 and CDR2 are LGHNT and FRNRAP. CDR3 size: 16 residues. As DNA, the CDR3 is TGTGCTAGTGGTTTGGGCGGAAGATCTGGGAGTCAGCCCCAGCATTTT. This sequence encodes CASGLGGRSGSQPQHF.

Concerning this clone itself: One end of the junction is discordant with germline, which a read error may explain. The chain combines TRBV4-3 with TRBJ1-3, with a tentative D call TRBD1 (6 bases). The CDR3 totals 16 residues. The V gene's germline CDR1 is LGHNA and CDR2 YSLEER. The CDR3 loop is CASSKDEGVSGNTIYF. CDR3 in DNA: TGCGCCAGCAGCAAAGATGAGGGGGTCTCTGGAAACACCATATATTTT.